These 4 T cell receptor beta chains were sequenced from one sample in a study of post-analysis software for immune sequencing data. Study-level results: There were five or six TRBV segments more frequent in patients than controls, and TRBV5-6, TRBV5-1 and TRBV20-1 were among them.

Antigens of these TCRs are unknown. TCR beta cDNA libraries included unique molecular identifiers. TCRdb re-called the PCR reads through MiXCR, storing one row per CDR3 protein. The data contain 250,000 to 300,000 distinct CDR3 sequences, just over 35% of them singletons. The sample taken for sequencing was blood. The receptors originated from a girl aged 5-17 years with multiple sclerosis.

CDR3 in DNA: TGCGCCAGCAGCCAAGATCAGCACTGGGAGTACTTC. This codes for CASSQDQHWEYF. The J gene is TRBJ2-5, the V gene TRBV4-1; no firm D call. Trimming removed 0 bases at V and 12 bases at J, with 11 bases between. Germline CDR1 MGHRA, CDR2 YSYEKL. The CDR3 covers 12 residues.

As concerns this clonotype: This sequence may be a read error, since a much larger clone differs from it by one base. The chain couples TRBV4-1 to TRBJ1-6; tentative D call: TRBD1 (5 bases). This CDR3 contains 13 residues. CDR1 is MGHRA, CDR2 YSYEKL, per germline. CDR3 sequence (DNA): TGCGCCAGCAGCCAAGATGAAATGGGACCCTTCCACTTT. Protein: CASSQDEMGPFHF.

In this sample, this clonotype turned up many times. DNA of the CDR3: TGTGCCAGCAGTCTCGGCCGGCGGGAGGACCAGAGGGCGCAGTATTTT. This sequence encodes CASSLGRREDQRAQYF. The chain joins TRBV12-3 or TRBV12-4 to TRBJ2-3, with 8 bases fitting TRBD2. The V segment lost 5 bases and the J segment 10 bases; nucleotides outside the gene matches: 17. This CDR3 region has 16 residues.

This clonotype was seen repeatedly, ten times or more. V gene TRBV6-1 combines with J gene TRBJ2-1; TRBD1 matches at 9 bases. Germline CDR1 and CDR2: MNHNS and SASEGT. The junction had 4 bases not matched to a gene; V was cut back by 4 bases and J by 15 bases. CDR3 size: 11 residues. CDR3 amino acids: CASSGGTGSFF. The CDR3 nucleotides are TGTGCCAGCAGTGGCGGGACAGGGTCGTTCTTC.